This record covers a single T cell receptor (beta chain). Its cognate antigen is unknown. PCR amplification relied on 60 Vbeta primers (plus 13 Jbeta primers). Only in-frame clones appear in the TCRdb table, and some are missing; sequencing was by immunoSEQ multiplex PCR. This table has some 120,000 clones, roughly 77% appearing once. The V gene's germline CDR1 is SGHNT and CDR2 YYREEE (reference sequence). This CDR3 is built from 15 residues. Trimming took off 2 bases at V and 2 bases at J, with 13 bases between the two ends. The data derive from a study of cytomegalovirus exposure and HLA in healthy donors. General study points: A classifier reportedly called cytomegalovirus status with high sensitivity and specificity. Most TCR sequences were seen very rarely across donors, but some public TCRs occurred in many. Reportedly, TCR beta sequences accurately predicted HLA-A and HLA-B alleles in most subjects. Overall, approximately 150 TCR beta chains were annotated as cytomegalovirus-associated.

The sequenced sample was PBMCs. This receptor was obtained from a woman in her twenties or thirties in good health and CMV-seronegative. The J gene is TRBJ2-5, the V gene TRBV5-4, with a tentative D call TRBD2 (6 bases). The CDR3 DNA reads TGTGCCAGCAGCTTAAATTGGGGGGAGCAAGAGACCCAGTACTTC. Translated, it gives CASSLNWGEQETQYF. The full variable domain, completed using reference TRBV5-4 and TRBJ2-5, is ETGVTQSPTHLIKTRGQQVTLRCSSQSGHNTVSWYQQALGQGPQFIFQYYREEENGRGNFPPRFSGLQFPNYSSELNVNALELDDSALYLCASSLNWGEQETQYFGPGTRLLVL.